A single sample is the source of the 23 T cell receptor beta chains below, sequenced in a study of cytomegalovirus exposure and HLA in healthy donors. The PCR contained 60 Vbeta and 13 Jbeta primers. The repertoire was sequenced with immunoSEQ multiplex PCR; TCRdb's copy has only in-frame clones and lacks some. The top ten clones hold around 1.4% of a sample with 130,000 or so clones, over 75% of them seen once. The source material was PBMCs. Receptors were obtained from a woman between 18 and 29 years old in good health and CMV-seronegative.

The rearrangement links TRBV7-9 to TRBJ1-3; D is ambiguous. Trimming left V 1 base short and J 4 bases short, with 5 bases between. This CDR3 is 13 amino acids long. CDR1 is SEHNR, CDR2 FQNEAQ, per germline (reference sequence). CDR3 sequence (DNA): TGTGCCAGCAGCTTAGGCGCCGGAAACACCATATATTTT. Protein sequence: CASSLGAGNTIYF. Combining the CDR3 with reference TRBV7-9 and TRBJ1-3 gives the whole variable domain DTGVSQNPRHKITKRGQNVTFRCDPISEHNRLYWYRQTLGQGPEFLTYFQNEAQLEKSRLLSDRFSAERPKGSFSTLEIQRTEQGDSAMYLCASSLGAGNTIYFGEGSWLTVV.

This rearrangement joins TRBV6-5 to TRBJ1-3, with a tentative D call TRBD1 (5 bases). Trimming pared 0 bases from V and 1 base from J, leaving 7 bases between. In germline, CDR1 is MNHEY, CDR2 SVGAGI. The CDR3 is made up of 15 amino acids. CDR3 protein: CASSYSAGSGNTIYF. In nucleotides, the CDR3 is TGTGCCAGCAGTTACTCTGCAGGGTCTGGAAACACCATATATTTT.

The chain is built from TRBV20-1 and TRBJ1-5, with a weak D call TRBD1 (6 bases). This CDR3 is 11 amino acids long. The V end lost 3 bases, the J end lost 11 bases, and 11 bases lay between the germline ends. Looked up from germline, CDR1 is DFQATT and CDR2 is SNEGSKA (reference sequence). The CDR3 bases are TGCAGTGCTAGCGCTCGGGACACCCAGCATTTT. Its translation: CSASARDTQHF.

In this sample, this clone turned up a few times. The CDR3 reads CASSFRGQGYGQPQHF. CDR3 coding DNA: TGTGCCAGCAGCTTCCGGGGACAGGGTTATGGTCAGCCCCAGCATTTT. The rearrangement uses TRBV7-8 and TRBJ1-5; TRBD1 aligns across 9 bases. The CDR3 spans 16 residues. CDR1 and CDR2 (germline): SGHVS, FQNEAQ. V was pared by 3 bases and J by 6 bases, with 9 bases of the junction left unmatched.

This clone was found a few times. The chain carries TRBV5-1 and TRBJ1-1, with D possibly matching TRBD1 (5 bases). CDR3 size: 15 residues. V was pared by 4 bases and J by 1 base, with 14 bases between. Germline V CDR1 and CDR2: SGHRS, YFSETQ. CDR3 DNA: TGCGCCAGCAGCCCTTACCCGCAGGGGAACACTGAAGCTTTCTTT. This translates into CASSPYPQGNTEAFF.

The rearrangement uses TRBV6-5 and TRBJ2-1; perhaps TRBD2 as D (6 bases). This CDR3 region has 14 residues. Per germline, CDR1 MNHEY and CDR2 SVGAGI. Trimming took off 0 bases at V and 7 bases at J, with 10 bases between the two ends. The CDR3 region has the DNA TGTGCCAGCAGTTACTCGGAGGGCGGAAATGAGCAGTTCTTC. Translation gives CASSYSEGGNEQFF.

The table lists this clone with a count of one. The chain links TRBV6-5 to TRBJ2-1; possible D gene TRBD2, 5 bases. The germline V gene has CDR1 MNHEY and CDR2 SVGAGI. The V end was cut by 0 bases, the J end by 12 bases, with 15 bases between. The CDR3 extends over 14 amino acids. CDR3 protein: CASSYSVDFARQFF. Here the CDR3 DNA reads TGTGCCAGCAGTTACTCGGTGGACTTCGCCCGGCAGTTCTTC.

The V gene is TRBV5-4, the J gene TRBJ1-4; a weak D match, TRBD1 (6 bases). This CDR3 contains 14 residues. Germline lookup yields CDR1 SGHNT and CDR2 YYREEE (reference sequence). Trimming removed 0 bases from V and 5 bases from J, with 8 bases in between. CDR3 residues: CASSLEGTNEKLFF. The CDR3 bases are TGTGCCAGCAGCTTGGAAGGGACAAATGAAAAACTGTTTTTT.

Details on this clone: The same CDR3 is also encoded by other DNA sequences in this sample. The rearrangement links TRBV19 to TRBJ1-1, with unresolved D. V was shortened by 6 bases and J by 2 bases, with 7 bases between the two germline ends. Germline CDR1 reads LNHDA; CDR2 reads SQIVND (reference sequence). This CDR3 comprises 12 residues. CDR3 coding DNA: TGTGCCAGTAGGTCAGGCAACACTGAAGCTTTCTTT. Amino acids: CASRSGNTEAFF. The full variable domain, with the rest looked up from reference TRBV19 and TRBJ1-1, is DGGITQSPKYLFRKEGQNVTLSCEQNLNHDAMYWYRQDPGQGLRLIYYSQIVNDFQKGDIAEGYSVSREKKESFPLTVTSAQKNPTAFYLCASRSGNTEAFFGQGTRLTVV.

The chain is built from TRBV9 and TRBJ2-1, with 8 bases aligning to TRBD2. The CDR3 spans 16 residues. V lost 0 bases, J lost 9 bases, and 11 bases stayed unmatched. Germline V CDR1 and CDR2: SGDLS, YYNGEE. In DNA form, the CDR3 reads TGTGCCAGCAGCGTAGACATGGCGGGAGGTTTAGTTGAGCAGTTCTTC. Its protein is CASSVDMAGGLVEQFF.

The V gene is TRBV7-9, the J gene TRBJ1-1; tentative D call: TRBD1 (6 bases). The V gene lost 3 bases and the J gene lost 4 bases, with 9 bases spanning the gap. From germline, CDR1 is SEHNR and CDR2 FQNEAQ (reference sequence). This CDR3 contains 13 residues. CDR3 sequence: CASSLAGVTEAFF. The CDR3, as DNA: TGTGCCAGCAGCTTGGCAGGGGTCACTGAAGCTTTCTTT. The full variable domain, with the rest looked up from reference TRBV7-9 and TRBJ1-1, is DTGVSQNPRHKITKRGQNVTFRCDPISEHNRLYWYRQTLGQGPEFLTYFQNEAQLEKSRLLSDRFSAERPKGSFSTLEIQRTEQGDSAMYLCASSLAGVTEAFFGQGTRLTVV.

The chain has TRBV5-4 and TRBJ2-1; maybe TRBD2 (6 bases). V was clipped by 2 bases and J by 9 bases, with 15 bases between them. CDR1 is SGHNT and CDR2 is YYREEE in the germline V gene (reference sequence). This CDR3 has 14 amino acids. CDR3 region: CASSFYGGVGEQFF. CDR3 DNA: TGTGCCAGCAGCTTCTACGGGGGAGTCGGTGAGCAGTTCTTC.

The chain combines TRBV27 with TRBJ1-2; the D gene is possibly TRBD1 (5 bases). Germline V gene sequence: CDR1 MNHEY, CDR2 SMNVEV (reference sequence). The CDR3 is 13 amino acids. V was clipped by 3 bases and J by 6 bases, with 11 bases between them. The CDR3 sequence: CASSLGRDDGYTF. In DNA form, the CDR3 reads TGTGCCAGCAGTTTGGGCAGGGATGATGGCTACACCTTC.

The chain uses TRBV6-6 and TRBJ2-1; 7 bases are shared with TRBD1. Unmatched junction bases numbered 10, after V lost 2 bases and J lost 9 bases. From germline, CDR1 is MNHNY and CDR2 SVGAGI (reference sequence). There are 15 residues in the CDR3. CDR3 protein: CASSYTSTGKIEQFF. The CDR3 DNA follows: TGTGCCAGCAGTTACACTTCGACAGGGAAAATTGAGCAGTTCTTC.

The V gene is TRBV29-1, the J gene TRBJ2-1; TRBD2 matches 11 bases. CDR3 length: 14 residues. Germline values: CDR1 SQVTM, CDR2 ANQGSEA. Losses at the gene ends were 8 bases for V and 2 bases for J; bases not matched to a gene: 5. CDR3 bases: TGCAGCTTGACTAGCGGGATCGCCTACAATGAGCAGTTCTTC. It is translated as CSLTSGIAYNEQFF.

The rearrangement joins TRBV18 to TRBJ2-7, with D tentatively TRBD2 (6 bases). Germline loops: CDR1 KGHSH, CDR2 LQKENI. This CDR3 has 14 amino acids. The V end lost 4 bases, the J end lost 0 bases, and 10 bases lay between the germline ends. CDR3 amino acids: CASSHLDYSYEQYF. DNA of the CDR3: TGTGCCAGCTCACATCTGGACTACTCCTACGAGCAGTACTTC.

This clone occurred a few times. The V call is TRBV4-1, the J call TRBJ1-6; TRBD1 agrees at 8 bases. Germline CDR1 reads MGHRA; CDR2 reads YSYEKL. V lost 1 base and J lost 12; bases outside the gene matches: 11. CDR3 length equals 16 residues. CDR3 nucleotides: TGCGCCAGCAGCCAAGGTCCTCAGGGGGCACAAAGACCCCTCCACTTT. Its protein is CASSQGPQGAQRPLHF.

V gene TRBV6-5 combines with J gene TRBJ2-5; tentative D call: TRBD1 (5 bases). V lost 3 bases, J lost 7 bases, and 12 bases lay in between. Germline assignment: CDR1 MNHEY and CDR2 SVGAGI. The CDR3 is 13 amino acids. Here the CDR3 DNA reads TGTGCCAGCAGTTATCCAGGGTCCGGGACCCAGTACTTC. Its translation: CASSYPGSGTQYF.

The genes are TRBV7-9 and TRBJ2-2, with 7 bases lining up with TRBD1. Germline values: CDR1 SEHNR, CDR2 FQNEAQ (reference sequence). With 3 bases clipped from V and 5 bases from J, the junction kept 3 bases outside the gene matches. CDR3 size: 14 residues. CDR3 nucleotide sequence: TGTGCCAGCAGCTTTACAGGGGTAACCGGGGAGCTGTTTTTT. Amino acids: CASSFTGVTGELFF.

This chain uses TRBV9 with TRBJ2-1, with 9 bases aligning to TRBD2. With V trimmed by 4 bases and J by 3 bases, 8 bases remained unmatched. Germline V gene sequence: CDR1 SGDLS, CDR2 YYNGEE. This CDR3 region has 16 residues. CDR3 DNA sequence: TGTGCCAGCAGCTCCCTAGCGGGAAACTACTACAATGAGCAGTTCTTC. Translated: CASSSLAGNYYNEQFF.

The chain combines TRBV20-1 with TRBJ2-5, with D possibly TRBD2 on 5 matching bases. The ends were cut back, 2 bases at V and 9 bases at J, with 7 bases in the middle. The CDR3 consists of 10 residues. Germline lookup yields CDR1 DFQATT and CDR2 SNEGSKA (reference sequence). This chain's CDR3 is CSARLRAQYF. The DNA of the CDR3 is TGCAGTGCTAGATTGAGGGCCCAGTACTTC.

This clone was seen a handful of times. V gene TRBV19 combines with J gene TRBJ2-3, with 9 bases aligning to TRBD2. The germline gives CDR1 LNHDA, CDR2 SQIVND (reference sequence). Trimming cost V 5 bases and J 6 bases; bases outside gene matches: 9. This CDR3 region has 15 residues. CDR3 protein: CASSPPAGGADTQYF. CDR3 nucleotide sequence: TGTGCCAGTAGTCCCCCCGCGGGGGGGGCGGATACGCAGTATTTT.

The J gene is TRBJ2-7, the V gene TRBV5-4, with a weak D call TRBD2 (6 bases). The CDR3 extends over 15 amino acids. V lost 3 bases and J 5 bases, leaving 18 bases between the germline ends. The V gene's germline CDR1 is SGHNT and CDR2 YYREEE (reference sequence). CDR3 amino acids: CASSYPAGESHEQYF. As DNA, the CDR3 is TGTGCCAGCAGCTATCCAGCGGGTGAATCCCACGAGCAGTACTTC.